The 25 T cell receptor beta chains listed next were all sequenced from one sample in a study of blood T cell repertoires in COVID-19. The repertoire was sequenced with immunoSEQ multiplex PCR; TCRdb's copy has only in-frame clones and lacks some. The sample lists about 260,000 clones; about nine tenths were seen once. The sample was peripheral blood. The receptors were sampled from a man aged 40-49 years who had recovered from COVID-19.

The J gene is TRBJ2-1, the V gene TRBV19, with D maybe TRBD2 (5 bases). V was pared by 0 bases and J by 4 bases, with 13 bases between. The germline gives CDR1 LNHDA, CDR2 SQIVND (reference sequence). This CDR3 contains 16 residues. CDR3 residues: CASSIDRPSLYNEQFF. In DNA, the CDR3 is TGTGCCAGTAGTATAGATCGCCCTAGCCTATACAATGAGCAGTTCTTC.

CDR3 protein: CASSRYSRGRSTDTQYF. CDR3 coding DNA: TGTGCCAGCAGCCGCTACTCTCGGGGGAGGAGCACAGATACGCAGTATTTT. V is TRBV3-1 (or the pseudogene TRBV3-2) and J is TRBJ2-3; weak D call: TRBD2 (6 bases). V lost 4 bases and J 0 bases, leaving 17 bases between the germline ends. Germline V gives CDR1 LGHDT, CDR2 YNNKEL (reference sequence). The CDR3 runs to 17 residues.

This chain uses TRBV15 with TRBJ2-3; D perhaps matches TRBD1 (6 bases). The V gene lost 5 bases and the J gene lost 1 base, with 7 bases spanning the gap. The V gene's germline CDR1 is LNHNV and CDR2 YYDKDF (reference sequence). This CDR3 is built from 13 residues. CDR3 loop: CATSAGGTDTQYF. CDR3 in DNA: TGTGCCACCAGCGCAGGGGGCACAGATACGCAGTATTTT.

This clone occurred once. This sequence joins TRBV15 and TRBJ2-3, with D maybe TRBD2 (6 bases). Germline-derived CDR1 and CDR2 are LNHNV and YYDKDF (reference sequence). CDR3 length: 16 residues. V was pared by 1 base and J by 0 bases, with 11 bases between. The CDR3 DNA reads TGTGCCACCAGCAGAGCCAGAGGACTAAGCACAGATACGCAGTATTTT. Its translation is CATSRARGLSTDTQYF.

The chain couples TRBV7-9 to TRBJ1-1; 7 bases are shared with TRBD1. This CDR3 has 13 residues. The junction had 1 base not matched to a gene; V was cut back by 3 bases and J by 3 bases. Germline loops: CDR1 SEHNR, CDR2 FQNEAQ (reference sequence). The CDR3 spells CASSFTGDTEAFF. The CDR3 bases are TGTGCCAGCAGCTTCACAGGGGACACTGAAGCTTTCTTT.

The chain recombines TRBV2 with TRBJ2-5; the match to TRBD2 covers 9 bases. The CDR3 consists of 14 residues. CDR1 is SNHLY and CDR2 is FYNNEI in the germline V gene. V shed 11 bases and J 1 base; nucleotides not matched to a gene: 8. The CDR3 spells CASTGTSIQETQYF. Written as DNA, the CDR3 is TGTGCCTCCACGGGGACTAGCATCCAAGAGACCCAGTACTTC.

The gene calls are TRBV27 and TRBJ1-2, with 8 bases aligning to TRBD1. Trimming cost V 5 bases and J 6 bases; bases outside gene matches: 5. Germline CDR1 and CDR2: MNHEY and SMNVEV (reference sequence). CDR3 length: 13 amino acids. The chain's CDR3 is CASSPDRDHGYTF. CDR3 in DNA: TGTGCCAGCAGTCCGGACAGGGACCATGGCTACACCTTC.

The chain joins TRBV5-1 to TRBJ1-1; D uncertain. Trimming shortened V by 0 bases and J by 5 bases, and 14 bases separated the two germline ends. In germline, CDR1 is SGHRS, CDR2 YFSETQ. This CDR3 has 15 residues. The CDR3 protein is CASSLEGGIVTEAFF. DNA of the CDR3: TGCGCCAGCAGCTTGGAAGGCGGTATAGTGACTGAAGCTTTCTTT. The full variable domain, with the rest looked up from reference TRBV5-1 and TRBJ1-1, is KAGVTQTPRYLIKTRGQQVTLSCSPISGHRSVSWYQQTPGQGLQFLFEYFSETQRNKGNFPGRFSGRQFSNSRSEMNVSTLELGDSALYLCASSLEGGIVTEAFFGQGTRLTVV.

V usage is TRBV7-2 and J usage is TRBJ2-1; D possibly corresponds to TRBD1 (6 bases). V gave up 1 base and J gave up 8 bases, with 15 bases separating them. CDR1 SGHTA and CDR2 FQGNSA come from the germline V gene. The CDR3 length is 15 residues. The CDR3 DNA reads TGTGCCAGCAGCTTAGTTTCCAGGGGAAGCGATGAGCAGTTCTTC. This sequence encodes CASSLVSRGSDEQFF. Looking up the rest from reference TRBV7-2 and TRBJ2-1 gives the full variable domain: GAGVSQSPSNKVTEKGKDVELRCDPISGHTALYWYRQSLGQGLEFLIYFQGNSAPDKSGLPSDRFSAERTGGSVSTLTIQRTQQEDSAVYLCASSLVSRGSDEQFFGPGTRLTVL.

This chain links TRBV3-1 (or the pseudogene TRBV3-2) with TRBJ2-3; TRBD2 is a possible D gene (6 bases). The CDR3 is 13 amino acids. From germline, CDR1 is LGHDT and CDR2 YNNKEL (reference sequence). Between the trimmed V and J ends, which lost 4 bases and 4 bases, there was a span of 9 bases. The CDR3 sequence is CASSRGTADTQYF. The CDR3 nucleotides read TGTGCCAGCAGCCGAGGGACTGCAGATACGCAGTATTTT.

This clone was picked up one time. The chain employs TRBV14 and TRBJ2-5; D is uncertain. The germline V and J ends were trimmed by 0 bases and 7 bases, with 15 bases remaining between them. The CDR3 runs 15 residues. Germline lookup yields CDR1 SGHDN and CDR2 FVKESK. CDR3 nucleotide sequence: TGTGCCAGCAGCCAAGATAGTACGGGTTATCGGACCCAGTACTTC. Its translation: CASSQDSTGYRTQYF.

Regarding this clone: One end of the junction varies from germline; a read error may be responsible. The rearrangement links TRBV27 to TRBJ1-2, with 7 nucleotides matching TRBD1. The germline CDR1 and CDR2 sequences are MNHEY and SMNVEV (reference sequence). The CDR3 consists of 17 residues. The CDR3 sequence: CASSLSRTGGLSYGYTF. DNA of the CDR3: TGTGCCAGCAGTCTATCCAGGACAGGCGGCCTCTCCTATGGCTACACCTTC.

CDR3 DNA: TGTGCCAGCAGCTTAGGACAGGGGGAGGAAAAACTGTTTTTT. Encoded protein: CASSLGQGEEKLFF. The chain couples TRBV11-2 to TRBJ1-4; 9 nucleotides line up with TRBD1. CDR3 length equals 14 residues. Germline V gene data show CDR1 as SGHAT and CDR2 as FQNNGV. The V and J ends lost 1 base and 8 bases, in that order; junction bases with no gene match: 2.

V and J are TRBV18 and TRBJ1-1; no reliable D call. The germline CDR1 and CDR2 sequences are KGHSH and LQKENI. V lost 3 bases, J lost 0 bases, and 11 bases lay in between. This CDR3 is built from 15 residues. The CDR3 sequence is CASSPATNVNTEAFF. The CDR3 coding sequence is TGTGCCAGCTCACCGGCGACAAACGTGAACACTGAAGCTTTCTTT.

The rearrangement links TRBV5-4 to TRBJ2-2; the match to TRBD2 covers 9 bases. V shed 4 bases, J shed 0 bases, and the junction held 7 bases outside the gene matches. Germline CDR1 and CDR2: SGHNT and YYREEE (reference sequence). The CDR3 length is 17 residues. The CDR3 coding sequence is TGTGCCAGCAGCCGGGGGACTAGCCTCACGAACACCGGGGAGCTGTTTTTT. It translates to CASSRGTSLTNTGELFF.

The chain joins TRBV7-2 to TRBJ1-1; no firm D call. This CDR3 has 15 amino acids. The germline V gene encodes CDR1 SGHTA and CDR2 FQGNSA. Trimming cost V 5 bases and J 1 base, with 14 bases left between them. CDR3 sequence reads: CASSLTSGENTEAFF. The CDR3 bases are TGTGCCAGCAGCCTAACCTCCGGGGAGAACACTGAAGCTTTCTTT.

The CDR3 loop reads CASSKIRDLGANVLTF. DNA for the CDR3: TGTGCCAGTAGTAAAATTCGGGATCTTGGGGCCAACGTCCTGACTTTC. The chain employs TRBV19 and TRBJ2-6; D is perhaps TRBD2 (5 bases). The CDR3 is made up of 16 amino acids. CDR1 and CDR2 from the germline V gene are LNHDA and SQIVND (reference sequence). Trimming took 4 bases from V and 3 from J, leaving 13 bases between them.

The chain has TRBV5-6 and TRBJ2-5, with no clear D. CDR1 is SGHDT, CDR2 YYEEEE, per germline. The ends were cut back, 3 bases at V and 0 bases at J, with 12 bases in the middle. This CDR3 is 15 amino acids long. CDR3 loop: CASSYNQMYQETQYF. The CDR3, as DNA: TGTGCCAGCAGCTACAACCAAATGTACCAAGAGACCCAGTACTTC.

This chain joins TRBV5-6 and TRBJ1-2, with D perhaps TRBD1 (5 bases). Germline V gene lookup returns CDR1 SGHDT and CDR2 YYEEEE. This CDR3 is 13 amino acids long. V gave up 4 bases and J gave up 5 bases, with 12 bases separating them. The CDR3 DNA sequence: TGTGCCAGCAGCCAGGGTATTGGTTATGGCTACACCTTC. This encodes CASSQGIGYGYTF.

This chain connects TRBV7-2 to TRBJ2-3, with a tentative D call TRBD1 (7 bases). Germline values: CDR1 SGHTA, CDR2 FQGNSA. V was cut by 2 bases and J by 3 bases, with 12 bases left in between. CDR3 length: 15 amino acids. The CDR3 here is CASSLQGGKTDTQYF. DNA of the CDR3: TGTGCCAGCAGCTTACAGGGGGGTAAGACAGATACGCAGTATTTT.

The chain has TRBV5-1 and TRBJ2-1; TRBD2 aligns across 11 bases. The ends lost 3 bases at V and 7 bases at J; junction bases unmatched: 12. The CDR3 runs to 17 residues. The germline CDR1 and CDR2 sequences are SGHRS and YFSETQ. The CDR3 region is CASSSEVRLAGGNEQFF. The CDR3 nucleotides are TGCGCCAGCAGCTCTGAAGTACGGCTAGCGGGGGGTAATGAGCAGTTCTTC.

A note on this clone: The junction departs from germline at one end; a sequencing error may be responsible. The chain has TRBV9 and TRBJ2-2; the D is unclear. The CDR3 extends over 13 amino acids. Germline-derived CDR1 and CDR2 are SGDLS and YYNGEE. Here the CDR3 reads CASTVDITGELFF. The CDR3 nucleotides are TGTGCCAGCACCGTAGACATTACCGGGGAGCTGTTTTTT.

This chain links TRBV7-2 with TRBJ2-7, with 15 nucleotides matching TRBD2. There are 17 residues in the CDR3. CDR1 SGHTA and CDR2 FQGNSA come from the germline V gene. V lost 3 bases, J lost 5 bases, and 8 bases stayed unmatched. The CDR3 DNA is TGTGCCAGCAGCTTGACGGGACTAGCGGGAGGAGGTCACGAGCAGTACTTC. Encoded protein: CASSLTGLAGGGHEQYF.

This chain links TRBV7-9 with TRBJ2-5; 10 bases align to TRBD2. The CDR3 has 16 amino acids. Germline lookup yields CDR1 SEHNR and CDR2 FQNEAQ (reference sequence). J lost 1 base, V lost 6 bases, and 8 bases had no gene match. The CDR3 sequence is CASRPLSGGVQETQYF. CDR3 nucleotide sequence: TGTGCCAGCAGGCCTCTAAGCGGGGGGGTCCAAGAGACCCAGTACTTC.

This clone was observed a single time. The chain combines TRBV10-3 with TRBJ2-7, with D perhaps TRBD1 (6 bases). CDR3 size: 19 residues. Trimming removed 0 bases from V and 2 bases from J, with 23 bases in between. CDR1 is ENHRY, CDR2 SYGVKD, per germline. The CDR3 sequence: CAISESRVRQGSRAYEQYF. The CDR3 DNA follows: TGTGCCATCAGTGAGTCGCGGGTCCGGCAGGGGAGTAGGGCCTACGAGCAGTACTTC.